This T cell receptor (beta chain) was obtained from a study of T-cell reconstitution after alpha-beta-depleted transplantation in children. Study-level results: At one year after transplant, newly produced T cells mostly accounted for T-cell counts and diversity. Some patients' high day-60 TCRbeta diversity was traced to surviving recipient T cells and thymic progenitors. Several hundred expanded graft clones reportedly were the source of alpha-beta T cells about two months after transplant.

This clonotype occurred many times. Its matching antigen is unknown. The CDR3 is made up of 18 amino acids. V shed 5 bases, J shed 2 bases, and the junction held 14 bases outside the gene matches. Germline values: CDR1 SGHAT, CDR2 FQNNGV. TCRbeta library construction was performed incorporating unique molecular identifiers. TCRdb called the PCR reads again in MiXCR, with one record for every CDR3 protein. The sample holds tens of thousands of distinct CDR3 sequences, about 9% seen once. The rearrangement links TRBV11-2 to TRBJ2-1; TRBD1 matches 8 bases. The sequence derives from a male patient under 10 years old who had a stem cell transplant for chronic granulomatous disease, so the T cells may come from the graft donor. The input for sequencing was PBMCs, mostly from graft donor cells, taken 60 days after TCRalphabeta/CD19-depleted stem cell transplant. For the CDR3, the DNA is TGTGCCAGCAGCCGGGGCGTCCTTGCGACAGGGGCCTACAATGAGCAGTTCTTC. It codes for CASSRGVLATGAYNEQFF.